This TCR beta chain comes out of a study of metastatic and nonmetastatic thyroid tumors (dated by TCRdb to 2020 to 2022). About the full investigation: Repertoires from peripheral blood and from tumor or nodule tissue samples of malignant and benign thyroid patients were compared. Broader findings and caveats from the paper: In both blood and tumor samples, TCR beta diversity was reported to be significantly higher in malignant tumors than in benign nodules.

Libraries were constructed by PCR. This sample was sequenced with an Illumina HiSeq 4000. High-throughput sequencing was used to profile the CDR3 region of the TCR beta-chain in every patient. On the study's bioinformatics: CDR3 differences across clinicopathological groups were used to build a classifier for discriminating distant-metastatic papillary thyroid cancer patients. The Shannon index was used to measure repertoire diversity, and the Morisita-Horn index was used to measure how similar tumor and blood repertoires were. TCRdb applied fastp at Q25 and MiXCR to the public reads, then kept only in-frame beta chains. TCRdb, not the original authors, processed these V and J calls. The sample table shows roughly 14,000 clones, and roughly 30% are seen once. The leading ten clones occupy 7.3% of the sample. No treatment had been received by any patient before thyroid surgery. Using T-cell receptor beta sequencing, the study looked back at clinical samples from patients collected from the early 2010s to the late 2010s.

This clone was counted only a few times. The antigen it recognizes is unknown. No much larger clone exists at a distance of one base, and base qualities are not known. The germline V gene (reference sequence) supplies CDR1 LNHNV and CDR2 YYDKDF. The germline V end is reduced by 0 bases and the J end by 3 bases; junction bases left unmatched: 9. Reading from cysteine to phenylalanine, the CDR3 counts 18 amino acids. The only DNA kept is the CDR3, 54 bases in frame from the first base. The sequenced sample consisted of tumor tissue. The V and J genes are TRBV15 and TRBJ2-3; 10 bases in the junction line up with TRBD2. The origin of this receptor is a female donor with papillary thyroid cancer or a benign thyroid nodule (not recorded which). Some clones in this sample may be carry-over from other donors' samples. The CDR3 protein sequence reads: CATSRDTLAGAGTDTQYF. The DNA sequence is given as TGTGCCACCAGCAGAGATACGCTAGCGGGAGCTGGAACAGATACGCAGTATTTT.